This T cell receptor (beta chain) was sequenced for a study of OX40 agonist ivuxolimab in advanced cancers. The study in broad terms: Ivuxolimab, which targeted the costimulatory receptor OX40 (CD134), was an agonistic, fully human IgG2 monoclonal antibody. Intravenous ivuxolimab was administered to patients every 2 weeks at six dose levels: 0.01, 0.1, 0.3, 1.5, 3 and 10 mg/kg. Of the roughly 50 dose-escalation patients, hepatocellular carcinoma was present in 19, melanoma in around 15, renal cell carcinoma in 9 and head and neck cancer in 9. In the dose-escalation cohort, about four fifths of patients were male, and the mean age was roughly 56 years with a range of roughly 23 to 79. Prior anti-PD-1, anti-PD-L1 or anti-CTLA-4 therapy was permitted, and checkpoint inhibitors had been received by 40% to 50% of dose-escalation patients. Partial responses occurred in three dose-escalation patients, of whom one had hepatocellular carcinoma and two had cutaneous melanoma. The point of sequencing TCRbeta in the periphery was to test whether ivuxolimab changed TCR sequence diversity and drove clonal T-cell expansion. The monotherapy dose-escalation portion (N ≈ 55 patients) of the phase I ivuxolimab trial is reported in the paper. Findings and caveats that apply to the study as a whole: Low levels of normalized T-cell clonal expansion were also seen in some patients who did not respond. At doses of 0.1 to 3.0 mg/kg, clonal expansion of both CD4+ and CD8+ T cells in blood was seen between baseline and week 6. Which antigens the clonally expanded peripheral T cells were specific for was not determined. Partial responders in the 0.1-3.0 mg/kg groups had among the lowest normalized peripheral clonal expansion, especially among CD8+ T cells. After ivuxolimab, CD8+ T cells had more expanded clones than CD4+ T cells on average.

Patients with a history of autoimmune disease or receiving systemic immunosuppression were excluded from the trial. In every dose cohort, peripheral blood was drawn for TCR sequencing at baseline, cycle 4 day 1, and cycle 7 day 1. The samples were drawn from a first-in-human, open-label, multicenter phase I dose-escalation trial of ivuxolimab. Adults with locally advanced or metastatic melanoma, renal cell, hepatocellular, or head and neck squamous cell carcinoma were enrolled in the trial. Before TCR sequencing, CD4+ and CD8+ T cells were separately sorted from peripheral blood. The germline V gene (reference sequence) provides CDR1 MNHNY and CDR2 SVGAGI. The CDR3 runs 13 amino acids, cysteine and phenylalanine included. This entry keeps only the CDR3 DNA: 39 bases, framed from base 1. At the junction V is shortened by 7 bases and J by 4 bases, with 13 bases in between. Comment on this clone: There is no known antigen for this receptor. The input lacks base qualities; no much larger clone sits a single base away.

Genomic DNA was isolated from the sorted cells so that the TCRbeta CDR3 region could be sequenced. The immunoSEQ Assay was used for sequencing of TCRbeta CDR3 regions. This is the immuneACCESS table as TCRdb keeps it, with only in-frame sequences that have V and J called. A part of the clones is gone; compared with another copy, unresolved V genes explain less than half, and the rest is unexplained. Across this sample there are some 99,000 clones, with approximately 80% seen only once. More than 1.2% of the sample is taken by the ten largest. The chain is made from TRBV6-6 and TRBJ1-1, and perhaps TRBD1 as D gene, on 6 matching bases. The clonotype was recovered from an adult with an advanced solid tumor such as melanoma, head and neck, liver or kidney cancer. This material consisted of CD4+ or CD8+ T cells sorted from blood, taken in a trial of the OX40 agonist ivuxolimab. CDR3 region: CASTVTTGTEAFF. The DNA sequence follows: TGTGCCAGCACCGTCACGACAGGCACTGAAGCTTTCTTT.